Here is one TCR beta chain with its context. Authors' processing steps: Estimation of nucleated cell counts was performed using reference gene primer amplification. Libraries were prepared by immunoSEQ multiplex PCR; TCRdb keeps only in-frame clonotypes and omits some of them. That table furnishes V, J and clone size, whereas the DNA furnished D and trimming. In the table there are roughly 240,000 clones, roughly 86% of which are singletons. This sample stems from a study of blood T cell repertoires in COVID-19. For the study at large: Samples came from the United States, Italy and Spain, spanning acute and convalescent COVID-19. In each case, the material was cDNA or gDNA derived from T cells, B-cell-depleted T cells, or PBMCs.

V was pared by 3 bases and J by 7 bases, with 9 bases between. This CDR3 has 11 residues. Germline V gene lookup returns CDR1 DFQATT and CDR2 SNEGSKA (reference sequence). The sample comprised peripheral blood. The gene calls are TRBV20-1 and TRBJ1-1, with no clear D. This TCR was recovered from an older woman who had recovered from COVID-19. The DNA of the CDR3 is TGCAGTGCTAGGGGCATTGGTGAAGCTTTCTTT. The encoded protein is CSARGIGEAFF.